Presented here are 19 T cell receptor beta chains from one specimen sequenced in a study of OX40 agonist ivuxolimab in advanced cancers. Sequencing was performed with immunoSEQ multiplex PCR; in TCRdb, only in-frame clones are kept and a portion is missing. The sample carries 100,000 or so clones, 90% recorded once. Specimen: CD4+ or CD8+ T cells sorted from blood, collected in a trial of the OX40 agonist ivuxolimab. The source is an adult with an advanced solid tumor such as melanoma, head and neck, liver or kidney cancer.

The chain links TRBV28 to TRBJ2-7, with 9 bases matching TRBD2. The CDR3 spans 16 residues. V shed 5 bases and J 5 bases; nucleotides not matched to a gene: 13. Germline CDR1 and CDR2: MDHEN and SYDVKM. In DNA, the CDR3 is TGTGCCAGCAGTCCATCCGGCACTAGCGGGTGGAACGAGCAGTACTTC. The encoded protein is CASSPSGTSGWNEQYF.

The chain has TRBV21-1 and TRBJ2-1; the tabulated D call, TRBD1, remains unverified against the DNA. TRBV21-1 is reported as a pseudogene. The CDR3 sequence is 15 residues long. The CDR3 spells CASKGRQGAHNEQFF. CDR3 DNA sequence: TGTGCCAGCAAAGGTAGGCAGGGGGCGCATAATGAGCAGTTCTTC.

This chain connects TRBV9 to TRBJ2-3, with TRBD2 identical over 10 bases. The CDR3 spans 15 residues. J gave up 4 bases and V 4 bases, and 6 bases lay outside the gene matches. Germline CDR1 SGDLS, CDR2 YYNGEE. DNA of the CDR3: TGTGCCAGCAGCACTAGCGGGACCGTCCCAGATACGCAGTATTTT. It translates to CASSTSGTVPDTQYF.

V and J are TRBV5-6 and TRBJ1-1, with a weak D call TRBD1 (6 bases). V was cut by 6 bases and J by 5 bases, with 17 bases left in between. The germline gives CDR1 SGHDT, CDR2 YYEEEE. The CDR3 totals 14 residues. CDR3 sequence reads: CASNPQGGGTEAFF. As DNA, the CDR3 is TGTGCCAGCAACCCCCAAGGGGGGGGAACTGAAGCTTTCTTT.

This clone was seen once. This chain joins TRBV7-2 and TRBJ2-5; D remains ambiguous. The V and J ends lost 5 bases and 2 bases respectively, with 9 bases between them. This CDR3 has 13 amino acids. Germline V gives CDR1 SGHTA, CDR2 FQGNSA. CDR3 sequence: CASSPGLQETQYF. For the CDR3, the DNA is TGTGCCAGCAGCCCCGGGTTACAAGAGACCCAGTACTTC.

The CDR3 nucleotides read TGCGCCAGCAGCTTGGAAGGGAACCCCTACGAGCAGTACTTC. It is translated as CASSLEGNPYEQYF. The chain links TRBV5-1 to TRBJ2-7; D gene uncertain. V was pared by 0 bases and J by 2 bases, with 9 bases between. This CDR3 contains 14 residues. Looked up from germline, CDR1 is SGHRS and CDR2 is YFSETQ.

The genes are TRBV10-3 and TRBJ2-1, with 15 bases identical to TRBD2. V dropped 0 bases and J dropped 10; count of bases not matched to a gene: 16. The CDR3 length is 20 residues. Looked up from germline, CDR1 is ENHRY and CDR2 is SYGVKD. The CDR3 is CAISESPGTAGTSGRSEQFF. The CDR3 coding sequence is TGTGCCATCAGTGAGTCCCCCGGGACAGCCGGGACTAGCGGGAGGAGCGAGCAGTTCTTC.

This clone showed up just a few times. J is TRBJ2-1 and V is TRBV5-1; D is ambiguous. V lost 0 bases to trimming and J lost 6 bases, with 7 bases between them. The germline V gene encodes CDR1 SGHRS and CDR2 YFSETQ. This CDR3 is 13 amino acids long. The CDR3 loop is CASSLGTVNEQFF. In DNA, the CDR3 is TGCGCCAGCAGCTTGGGTACGGTCAATGAGCAGTTCTTC.

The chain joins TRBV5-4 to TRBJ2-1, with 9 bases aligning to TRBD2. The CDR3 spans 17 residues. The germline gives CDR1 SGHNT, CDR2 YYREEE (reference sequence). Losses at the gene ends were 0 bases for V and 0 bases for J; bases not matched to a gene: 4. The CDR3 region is CASSLGGSGSSYNEQFF. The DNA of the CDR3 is TGTGCCAGCAGCTTGGGGGGTAGCGGGAGCTCCTACAATGAGCAGTTCTTC.

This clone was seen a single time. CDR3 residues: CASSWGAGYGYTF. The CDR3, as DNA: TGTGCCAGCAGTTGGGGGGCGGGCTATGGCTACACCTTC. This rearrangement joins TRBV28 to TRBJ1-2; tentatively, D is TRBD1 (6 bases). This CDR3 is built from 13 residues. Trimming pared 4 bases from V and 4 bases from J, leaving 10 bases between. Germline CDR1 MDHEN, CDR2 SYDVKM.

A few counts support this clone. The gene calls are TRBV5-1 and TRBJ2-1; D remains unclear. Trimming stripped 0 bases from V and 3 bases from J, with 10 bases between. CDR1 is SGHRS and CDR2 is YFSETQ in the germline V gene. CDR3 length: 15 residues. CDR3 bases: TGCGCCAGCAGCTTGGCCTTGGACCTCTACAATGAGCAGTTCTTC. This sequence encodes CASSLALDLYNEQFF.

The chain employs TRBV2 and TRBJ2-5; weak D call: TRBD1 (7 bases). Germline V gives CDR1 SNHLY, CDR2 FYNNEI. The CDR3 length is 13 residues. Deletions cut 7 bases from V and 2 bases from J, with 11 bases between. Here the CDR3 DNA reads TGTGCCAGCAAGGGGGGACAGCAAGAGACCCAGTACTTC. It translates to CASKGGQQETQYF.

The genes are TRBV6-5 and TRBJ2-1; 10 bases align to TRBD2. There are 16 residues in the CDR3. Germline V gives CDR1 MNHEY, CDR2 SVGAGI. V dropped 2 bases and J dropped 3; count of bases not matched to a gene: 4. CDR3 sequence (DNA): TGTGCCAGCAGTTACGGCCGGACTAGCGGCTACAATGAGCAGTTCTTC. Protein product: CASSYGRTSGYNEQFF.

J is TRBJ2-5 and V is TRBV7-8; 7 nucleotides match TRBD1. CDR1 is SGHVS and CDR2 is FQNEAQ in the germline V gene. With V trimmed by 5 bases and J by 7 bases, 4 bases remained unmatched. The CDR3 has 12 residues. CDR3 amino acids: CASSGQAGTQYF. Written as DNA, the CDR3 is TGTGCCAGCAGCGGACAGGCAGGGACCCAGTACTTC.

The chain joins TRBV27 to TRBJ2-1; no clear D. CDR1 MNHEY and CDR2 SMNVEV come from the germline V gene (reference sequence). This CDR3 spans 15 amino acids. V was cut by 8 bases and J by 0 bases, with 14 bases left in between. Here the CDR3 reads CASSARLISYNEQFF. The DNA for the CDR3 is TGTGCCAGCTCCGCCCGATTGATCTCCTACAATGAGCAGTTCTTC.

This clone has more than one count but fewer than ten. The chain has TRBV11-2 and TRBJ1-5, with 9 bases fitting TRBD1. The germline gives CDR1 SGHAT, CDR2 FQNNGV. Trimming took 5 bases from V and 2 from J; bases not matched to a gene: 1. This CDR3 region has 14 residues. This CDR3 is CASSRTGGNQPQHF. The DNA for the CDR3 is TGTGCCAGCAGCCGGACAGGGGGCAATCAGCCCCAGCATTTT.

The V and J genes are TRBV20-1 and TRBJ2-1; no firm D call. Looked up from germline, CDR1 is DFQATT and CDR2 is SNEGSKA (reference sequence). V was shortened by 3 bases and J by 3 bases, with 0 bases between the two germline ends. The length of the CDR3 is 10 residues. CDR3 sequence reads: CSASYNEQFF. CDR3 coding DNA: TGCAGTGCTAGCTACAATGAGCAGTTCTTC.

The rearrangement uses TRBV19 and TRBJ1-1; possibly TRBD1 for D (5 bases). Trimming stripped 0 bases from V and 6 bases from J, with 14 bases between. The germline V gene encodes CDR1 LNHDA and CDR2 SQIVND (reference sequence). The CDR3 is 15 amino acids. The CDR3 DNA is TGTGCCAGTAGTATAGAGGAGGGGAAGAGCGCTGAAGCTTTCTTT. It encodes CASSIEEGKSAEAFF.

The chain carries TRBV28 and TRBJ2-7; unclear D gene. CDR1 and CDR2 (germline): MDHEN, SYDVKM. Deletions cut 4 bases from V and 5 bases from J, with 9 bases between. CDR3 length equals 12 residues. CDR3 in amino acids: CASSYLANEQYF. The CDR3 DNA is TGTGCCAGCAGTTATTTGGCTAACGAGCAGTACTTC.